Sequencing of this TCR beta chain was carried out in a study of Ad26.COV2.S vaccination and SARS-CoV-2 variants. Study-level results: Ad26.COV2.S recipients had broader spike-specific TCRs (P = 0.0014). Breadth of non-spike TCRs did not differ between vaccinees and placebo recipients. Vaccinees reportedly had broad spike-specific CD8+ and CD4+ T cell responses.

To note about this clone: The antigen is unknown.

Treatment in this sample: about 20 received Ad26.COV2.S at low or high dose, single or two shots; 5 received placebo; per-sample allocation not given. All samples were drawn on day 63, counting from the first vaccine or placebo injection. Method: immunoSEQ multiplex PCR; TCRdb's copy keeps in-frame clones and lacks some. The sample has about 680,000 clones, 70% to 90% seen once; the top ten hold around 1.4%. There are 15 residues in the CDR3. Germline-derived CDR1 and CDR2 are LGHDT and YNNKEL (reference sequence). With V trimmed by 1 base and J by 9 bases, 5 bases remained unmatched. The sample in question was peripheral blood, obtained in a trial of Ad26.COV2.S vaccine versus placebo. The chain couples TRBV3-1 (or the pseudogene TRBV3-2) to TRBJ1-6, with 8 nucleotides matching TRBD1. The clonotype was recovered from a person aged 18 to 65 who received the Ad26.COV2.S COVID-19 vaccine or a placebo. The CDR3 is CASSQVRDRGSPLHF. CDR3 in DNA: TGTGCCAGCAGCCAAGTCCGAGACAGGGGTTCACCCCTCCACTTT.